What follows are 12 T cell receptor beta chains derived from one specimen sequenced in a study of blood T cells in healthy people across ages. A second PCR, run for about 7 to 12 cycles, used a sample-barcoded 5' primer plus a J-beta primer mix. TCRdb re-called the 5' RACE reads with MiXCR, one entry per CDR3 protein. The table shows about 760,000 distinct CDR3 sequences, with around 25% occurring only once. This sample also belongs to another study, concerning T cells of mothers and their children.

Sequencing was carried out using blood. The receptor set was obtained from a boy between 5 and 17 years old in good health.

In this sample, this clonotype turned up many times. CDR3 amino acids: CASSQDVSSGANVLTF. The CDR3 coding sequence is TGCGCCAGCAGCCAAGATGTAAGCTCTGGGGCCAACGTCCTGACTTTC. This chain joins TRBV4-3 and TRBJ2-6; D is uncertain. The V end lost 0 bases, the J end lost 0 bases, and 6 bases lay between the germline ends. The CDR3 is 16 amino acids. In germline, CDR1 is LGHNA, CDR2 YSLEER.

This clonotype has ten or more counts. The chain couples TRBV14 to TRBJ2-5; D remains ambiguous. V was cut by 4 bases and J by 2 bases, with 8 bases left in between. CDR3 length: 13 residues. CDR1 is SGHDN, CDR2 FVKESK, per germline. In DNA, the CDR3 is TGTGCCAGCAGCCCCCGGTTACAAGAGACCCAGTACTTC. Translation gives CASSPRLQETQYF.

This clonotype has a handful of counts. The rearrangement links TRBV7-9 to TRBJ1-2; D is perhaps TRBD1 (5 bases). Trimming took off 3 bases at V and 2 bases at J, with 10 bases between the two ends. The CDR3 is made up of 14 amino acids. Germline-derived CDR1 and CDR2 are SEHNR and FQNEAQ (reference sequence). DNA of the CDR3: TGTGCCAGCAGCTTTTCATCAGGGAACTATGGCTACACCTTC. It is translated as CASSFSSGNYGYTF.

This clonotype was detected only a few times. This chain links TRBV11-3 with TRBJ2-5; D uncertain. The CDR3 is 13 amino acids. Germline V CDR1 and CDR2: SGHNT, YENEEA. V lost 5 bases, J lost 3 bases, and 10 bases lay in between. CDR3 protein: CASSPKYEETQYF. The CDR3 DNA follows: TGTGCCAGCAGCCCAAAGTACGAAGAGACCCAGTACTTC.

The chain has TRBV29-1 and TRBJ1-1; D may be TRBD1 (6 bases). The germline V gene encodes CDR1 SQVTM and CDR2 ANQGSEA. CDR3 length: 12 residues. Trimming stripped 4 bases from V and 8 bases from J, with 14 bases between. CDR3 DNA: TGCAGCGTTGCGGAGTTCGGGGGCGAAGCTTTCTTT. It specifies CSVAEFGGEAFF.

This clonotype was seen a few times. This CDR3 is CASSQDREGWETQYF. The CDR3 DNA is TGCGCCAGCAGCCAAGATCGAGAGGGGTGGGAGACCCAGTACTTC. The genes are TRBV4-1 and TRBJ2-5; the D gene could be TRBD1 or TRBD2 (5 bases each). V was trimmed by 0 bases and J by 5 bases, leaving 13 bases between them. The germline V gene encodes CDR1 MGHRA and CDR2 YSYEKL. The CDR3 is 15 amino acids.

This rearrangement joins TRBV14 to TRBJ2-2; no definite D call. Trimming took off 1 base at V and 1 base at J, with 13 bases between the two ends. The CDR3 has 17 amino acids. From germline, CDR1 is SGHDN and CDR2 FVKESK. The CDR3 is CASSQVRAAENTGELFF. CDR3 sequence (DNA): TGTGCCAGCAGCCAAGTTAGGGCGGCCGAGAACACCGGGGAGCTGTTTTTT.

The chain uses TRBV7-8 and TRBJ2-7, with a tentative D call TRBD1 (5 bases). The CDR3 loop spans 15 amino acids. Germline-derived CDR1 and CDR2 are SGHVS and FQNEAQ. Trimming stripped 7 bases from V and 5 bases from J, with 21 bases between. CDR3 residues: CASNPTVFTPHEQYF. CDR3 DNA sequence: TGTGCCAGCAACCCGACAGTTTTTACCCCCCACGAGCAGTACTTC.

The rearrangement uses TRBV6-5 and TRBJ1-6, with no clear D. CDR3 size: 16 residues. CDR1 is MNHEY and CDR2 is SVGAGI in the germline V gene. V lost 0 bases, J lost 1 base, and 7 bases lay in between. DNA for the CDR3: TGTGCCAGCAGTTACTCAAAAGGATCCTATAATTCACCCCTCCACTTT. Its protein is CASSYSKGSYNSPLHF.

The chain has TRBV6-6 and TRBJ1-4; a possible D gene is TRBD1 (5 bases). The CDR3 length is 12 residues. V was clipped by 11 bases and J by 7 bases, with 14 bases between them. The V gene's germline CDR1 is MNHNY and CDR2 SVGAGI (reference sequence). The CDR3 coding sequence is TGTGCCGCCTGGGCCGGGGGTGAAAAACTGTTTTTT. It is translated as CAAWAGGEKLFF.

This clonotype was picked up a small number of times. The rearrangement uses TRBV6-6 and TRBJ2-5; either TRBD1 or TRBD2 may fit D (5 bases each). The tail of the sequence fits TRBJ2-7 better, so the J call may be wrong. Germline values: CDR1 MNHNY, CDR2 SVGAGI (reference sequence). The CDR3 totals 14 residues. For the CDR3, the DNA is TGTGCCAGCCGAGAGGGCAGGGTTTACTACGAGCAGTACTTC. Amino acid sequence: CASREGRVYYEQYF.

The chain is built from TRBV20-1 and TRBJ2-5; 7 bases align to TRBD1. The DNA end is a closer match to TRBJ2-7, so the J assignment may be wrong. The CDR3 covers 14 residues. Germline loops: CDR1 DFQATT, CDR2 SNEGSKA (reference sequence). CDR3 residues: CSARTGTATYEQYF. The CDR3 region has the DNA TGCAGTGCACGAACCGGGACAGCCACCTACGAGCAGTACTTC.